This T cell receptor (beta chain) was identified during a study of T cells after yellow fever vaccination. General study points: Reappearing after the booster were most of the clones from primary vaccination (around 96% CD4, about 87% CD8).

CDR1 and CDR2 (germline): SQVTM, ANQGSEA. The CDR3 runs to 12 residues. The V gene end was trimmed by 6 bases and the J gene end by 8 bases; junction bases not matched to a gene: 8. Comments on this clonotype: Its antigen is not known.

TCRdb re-called the 5' RACE reads with MiXCR, one entry per CDR3 protein. The sample comprises some 120,000 distinct CDR3 sequences, approximately 16% of which are singletons, and roughly 45% rests with the top ten. The chain is built from TRBV29-1 and TRBJ1-2; 8 nucleotides line up with TRBD1. This clonotype was sampled from a man aged 18 to 29 who received the YFV17D yellow fever vaccine. Sequences were derived from CD8+ T cells sorted from PBMCs, sampled 5 days after the yellow fever booster vaccination. CDR3 sequence reads: CSVPGGLGGYTF. The CDR3 DNA follows: TGCAGCGTCCCAGGGGGCCTTGGCGGCTACACCTTC.